The 4 T cell receptor beta chains given below trace back to one sample, sequenced in a study of blood T cell repertoires in COVID-19. TCRdb keeps only in-frame clones here, not all; method: immunoSEQ multiplex PCR. This sample has 130,000 to 150,000 clones, with 84% found just once. Sequencing input: peripheral blood. These receptors were taken from a human donor in a cohort sampled during active COVID-19.

The chain employs TRBV2 and TRBJ2-3, with TRBD2 matching over 9 bases. Germline values: CDR1 SNHLY, CDR2 FYNNEI. Trimming cost V 2 bases and J 2 bases; bases outside gene matches: 8. The CDR3 sequence is 17 residues long. The CDR3 DNA reads TGTGCCAGCAGTGAAACGAATAGCGGGGGCCTCACAGATACGCAGTATTTT. Residues: CASSETNSGGLTDTQYF.

A note on this clone: Other DNA sequences in this sample translate to the same CDR3. The chain joins TRBV19 to TRBJ2-3, with 7 bases fitting TRBD1. With V trimmed by 0 bases and J by 6 bases, 0 bases remained unmatched. From germline, CDR1 is LNHDA and CDR2 SQIVND (reference sequence). The CDR3 is made up of 13 amino acids. The CDR3 DNA reads TGTGCCAGTAGTATAGACAGGGGGGATACGCAGTATTTT. This codes for CASSIDRGDTQYF.

This sequence joins TRBV7-8 and TRBJ1-4; D gene unclear. The CDR3 is made up of 17 amino acids. V was pared by 1 base and J by 4 bases, with 16 bases between. The germline gives CDR1 SGHVS, CDR2 FQNEAQ. CDR3 loop: CASSLGSGRRGNEKLFF. The CDR3 bases are TGTGCCAGCAGCTTAGGGTCTGGTCGAAGAGGTAATGAAAAACTGTTTTTT.

This sequence joins TRBV7-8 and TRBJ1-1; the D gene is possibly TRBD1 (6 bases). The CDR3 runs 15 residues. Trimming took 5 bases from V and 4 from J, leaving 17 bases between them. Germline V CDR1 and CDR2: SGHVS, FQNEAQ. CDR3 region: CASSIHRVGSTEAFF. CDR3 bases: TGTGCCAGCAGCATTCACAGGGTAGGGAGCACTGAAGCTTTCTTT.